The rows below give T cell receptor beta chains drawn from one sample of a study of blood T cell repertoires in COVID-19. Produced via immunoSEQ multiplex PCR; TCRdb's table is partial and in-frame only. The profile shows a few hundred thousand clones, 90% of them singletons. Sequencing was done on a sample of peripheral blood. Every receptor here comes from a woman between 55 and 75 years old with COVID-19, enrolled during active disease. Both conserved end residues are part of each CDR3. The order of the fields is CDR3 DNA, CDR3 protein, clone size, J gene, D gene, V gene. A D gene is named only where the DNA matches it firmly. Clone size is given for some rows only: seen once, a few or many times, or a class if the clone is expanded.

cdr3_nt: TGCGCCAGCAGCTTTCTGACTAGCTCCTACGAGCAGTACTTC; cdr3_aa: CASSFLTSSYEQYF; clone_size: -; j_call: TRBJ2-7; d_call: -; v_call: TRBV5-1
cdr3_nt: TGTGCCAGCAGCCAAGATCTTTTGCTGCGAGGGTCTGAAGCTTTCTTT; cdr3_aa: CASSQDLLLRGSEAFF; clone_size: once; j_call: TRBJ1-1; d_call: -; v_call: TRBV3-1/TRBV3-2
cdr3_nt: TGCGCCAGCAGGGCGAACGGGGGGCCCTCCTACGAGCAGTACTTC; cdr3_aa: CASRANGGPSYEQYF; clone_size: -; j_call: TRBJ2-7; d_call: -; v_call: TRBV5-1
cdr3_nt: TGTGCCAGCAGCTTACAGGGTGAAAAACTGTTTTTT; cdr3_aa: CASSLQGEKLFF; clone_size: -; j_call: TRBJ1-4; d_call: -; v_call: TRBV7-2
cdr3_nt: TGTGCCACAAAGCGGGGGCCCACAGATACGCAGTATTTT; cdr3_aa: CATKRGPTDTQYF; clone_size: -; j_call: TRBJ2-3; d_call: TRBD2; v_call: TRBV15
cdr3_nt: TGCAGCGTCAGGGACAAGGCGAATGGCTACACCTTC; cdr3_aa: CSVRDKANGYTF; clone_size: once; j_call: TRBJ1-2; d_call: -; v_call: TRBV29-1
cdr3_nt: TGTGCCAGCAGACTGGACAGGACAGGGACCCAGTACTTC; cdr3_aa: CASRLDRTGTQYF; clone_size: -; j_call: TRBJ2-5; d_call: TRBD1; v_call: TRBV11-2
cdr3_nt: TGCGCCAGCAGCCACGGAGACAGCCTAATCTCTGGAAACACCATATATTTT; cdr3_aa: CASSHGDSLISGNTIYF; clone_size: -; j_call: TRBJ1-3; d_call: -; v_call: TRBV5-1
cdr3_nt: TGCGCCAGCAGCCAAGAAAGTAGCCAGGGCCGCATCCAAGAGACCCAGTACTTC; cdr3_aa: CASSQESSQGRIQETQYF; clone_size: -; j_call: TRBJ2-5; d_call: -; v_call: TRBV4-1
cdr3_nt: TGTGCCAGCAGTTTTACAGGGGGCTACGAGCAGTACTTC; cdr3_aa: CASSFTGGYEQYF; clone_size: -; j_call: TRBJ2-7; d_call: TRBD1; v_call: TRBV27
cdr3_nt: TGTGCCAGCAGTTCCACAGGGGGCCTCACTGAAGCTTTCTTT; cdr3_aa: CASSSTGGLTEAFF; clone_size: -; j_call: TRBJ1-1; d_call: TRBD1; v_call: TRBV2
cdr3_nt: TGTGCCAGCAGTTCATCAGGGGTCAACTATGGCTACACCTTC; cdr3_aa: CASSSSGVNYGYTF; clone_size: -; j_call: TRBJ1-2; d_call: -; v_call: TRBV7-9
cdr3_nt: TGTGCCAGCAGCGAACAGGGGGGGGTTAACTATGGCTACACCTTC; cdr3_aa: CASSEQGGVNYGYTF; clone_size: -; j_call: TRBJ1-2; d_call: TRBD1; v_call: TRBV7-2
cdr3_nt: TGTGCCAGCTCACAGACAGGGGTAGGTCAGCCCCAGCATTTT; cdr3_aa: CASSQTGVGQPQHF; clone_size: -; j_call: TRBJ1-5; d_call: TRBD1; v_call: TRBV18
cdr3_nt: TGTGCCAGCAGGAAGGGACAGGGGTTCCACGAGCAGTACTTC; cdr3_aa: CASRKGQGFHEQYF; clone_size: -; j_call: TRBJ2-7; d_call: TRBD1; v_call: TRBV2
cdr3_nt: TGTGCCAGCAGTTTTATTCGGGAGACTGAAGCTTTCTTT; cdr3_aa: CASSFIRETEAFF; clone_size: -; j_call: TRBJ1-1; d_call: -; v_call: TRBV12-3/TRBV12-4
cdr3_nt: TGTGCCAGTACCGTGGGGGGGACTGGGGCCAACGTCCTGACTTTC; cdr3_aa: CASTVGGTGANVLTF; clone_size: -; j_call: TRBJ2-6; d_call: TRBD2; v_call: TRBV19
cdr3_nt: TGTGCCAGTAGTATAGTTCCGGGCAATGAGCAGTTCTTC; cdr3_aa: CASSIVPGNEQFF; clone_size: -; j_call: TRBJ2-1; d_call: -; v_call: TRBV19
cdr3_nt: TGTGCCAGCAGCTCTACAGGGTACAATAATTCACCCCTCCACTTT; cdr3_aa: CASSSTGYNNSPLHF; clone_size: -; j_call: TRBJ1-6; d_call: -; v_call: TRBV7-6
cdr3_nt: TGTGCTAGCAGCTTGGCGACTAGCGGGGGGCAAGAGACCCAGTACTTC; cdr3_aa: CASSLATSGGQETQYF; clone_size: -; j_call: TRBJ2-5; d_call: TRBD2; v_call: TRBV7-7
cdr3_nt: TGTGCCAGCTCACCACAGGAAGCAGGGCGCACTGAAGCTTTCTTT; cdr3_aa: CASSPQEAGRTEAFF; clone_size: -; j_call: TRBJ1-1; d_call: -; v_call: TRBV18
cdr3_nt: TGTGCCAGCAGCCAAGTTCCAGAGGGAGGTGGCTACACCTTC; cdr3_aa: CASSQVPEGGGYTF; clone_size: few; j_call: TRBJ1-2; d_call: -; v_call: TRBV3-1/TRBV3-2
cdr3_nt: TGTGCCAGCAGCTCCGGGACAGGGTGGAATTCACCCCTCCACTTT; cdr3_aa: CASSSGTGWNSPLHF; clone_size: -; j_call: TRBJ1-6; d_call: TRBD1; v_call: TRBV5-4
cdr3_nt: TGTGCCAGTAGTCCCGACAGGGTGGAACAGCCCCAGCATTTT; cdr3_aa: CASSPDRVEQPQHF; clone_size: -; j_call: TRBJ1-5; d_call: TRBD1; v_call: TRBV19
cdr3_nt: TGTGCCAGCAGCTACCACTCGGGACAGGGTTATGGCTACACCTTC; cdr3_aa: CASSYHSGQGYGYTF; clone_size: -; j_call: TRBJ1-2; d_call: TRBD1; v_call: TRBV7-9
cdr3_nt: TGTGCCAGCAGCACCCTCAGACAGGGGAACACCGGGGAGCTGTTTTTT; cdr3_aa: CASSTLRQGNTGELFF; clone_size: -; j_call: TRBJ2-2; d_call: TRBD1; v_call: TRBV5-6
cdr3_nt: TGTGCCAGCAGTGAAGCGCTTAGGACAGGTCGGGGCTACACCTTC; cdr3_aa: CASSEALRTGRGYTF; clone_size: few; j_call: TRBJ1-2; d_call: TRBD1; v_call: TRBV2
cdr3_nt: TGTGCCAGCAGTGAAGCCGATTTACAGGGCAATGGATACGAGCAGTACTTC; cdr3_aa: CASSEADLQGNGYEQYF; clone_size: few; j_call: TRBJ2-7; d_call: -; v_call: TRBV6-1
cdr3_nt: TGCGCCAGCAGCCAAGATCGTTTGGTAGGGAGGGCTTTCTTT; cdr3_aa: CASSQDRLVGRAFF; clone_size: -; j_call: TRBJ1-1; d_call: -; v_call: TRBV4-3
cdr3_nt: TGTGCCAGCAGCGCAACAGGGGGCAGTGGTCAGCCCCAGCATTTT; cdr3_aa: CASSATGGSGQPQHF; clone_size: -; j_call: TRBJ1-5; d_call: TRBD1; v_call: TRBV5-6
cdr3_nt: TGTGCCAGCATGACACCCACCCAGCCCCAGCATTTT; cdr3_aa: CASMTPTQPQHF; clone_size: -; j_call: TRBJ1-5; d_call: -; v_call: TRBV2
cdr3_nt: TGTGCCAGCAGCCAAGAAAGACAGGCCAGCCGAAACTTC; cdr3_aa: CASSQERQASRNF; clone_size: -; j_call: TRBJ1-2; d_call: -; v_call: TRBV3-1/TRBV3-2
cdr3_nt: TGTGCCAGCAGCTTAGCGGCGGTGCCCTCTGGAAACACCATATATTTT; cdr3_aa: CASSLAAVPSGNTIYF; clone_size: -; j_call: TRBJ1-3; d_call: -; v_call: TRBV7-8
cdr3_nt: TGTGCCAGCAGTCGATCACAGGGAACCTATGGCTACACCTTC; cdr3_aa: CASSRSQGTYGYTF; clone_size: -; j_call: TRBJ1-2; d_call: -; v_call: TRBV6-6
cdr3_nt: TGTGCCAGCTCACCACCAGGGGGCCTGAACACCGGGGAGCTGTTTTTT; cdr3_aa: CASSPPGGLNTGELFF; clone_size: -; j_call: TRBJ2-2; d_call: TRBD1; v_call: TRBV18
cdr3_nt: TGCGCCAGCAGCCAAGATTCGGCAGGGTTCTCAGCCATATATTTT; cdr3_aa: CASSQDSAGFSAIYF; clone_size: -; j_call: TRBJ1-3; d_call: -; v_call: TRBV4-1
cdr3_nt: TGCGCCAGCAGCTTGGGTTACAGGGAAGCTTTCTTT; cdr3_aa: CASSLGYREAFF; clone_size: -; j_call: TRBJ1-1; d_call: -; v_call: TRBV5-1
cdr3_nt: TGTGCCAGCAGCTTGGAAGGACAGGGGTCCTATGGCTACACCTTC; cdr3_aa: CASSLEGQGSYGYTF; clone_size: -; j_call: TRBJ1-2; d_call: TRBD1; v_call: TRBV5-4
cdr3_nt: TGTGCCAGCAGCAGCCCGAGCGGGGGGCCCACCTACGAGCAGTACTTC; cdr3_aa: CASSSPSGGPTYEQYF; clone_size: -; j_call: TRBJ2-7; d_call: TRBD2; v_call: TRBV28
cdr3_nt: TGTGCCAGCAGCTTGGGTGCCGGGACAGGGGTATCGAGTAGCACTGAAGCTTTCTTT; cdr3_aa: CASSLGAGTGVSSSTEAFF; clone_size: -; j_call: TRBJ1-1; d_call: TRBD1; v_call: TRBV5-4
cdr3_nt: TGTGCCAGCTCAGTAGCGGGGGGGCTGAATGAGCAGTTCTTC; cdr3_aa: CASSVAGGLNEQFF; clone_size: once; j_call: TRBJ2-1; d_call: TRBD2; v_call: TRBV18
cdr3_nt: TGTGCCAGCAGCCCCGGGACAGGGCGTGTGTACGAGCAGTACTTC; cdr3_aa: CASSPGTGRVYEQYF; clone_size: -; j_call: TRBJ2-7; d_call: TRBD1; v_call: TRBV6-5
cdr3_nt: TGTGCCAGTACCGCTCCAGGGGCCCCTTACAATGAGCAGTTCTTC; cdr3_aa: CASTAPGAPYNEQFF; clone_size: -; j_call: TRBJ2-1; d_call: -; v_call: TRBV19
cdr3_nt: TGTGCCAGCAGCTTTGCTTTCGGGGGCTCTGGAAACACCATATATTTT; cdr3_aa: CASSFAFGGSGNTIYF; clone_size: few; j_call: TRBJ1-3; d_call: -; v_call: TRBV7-2